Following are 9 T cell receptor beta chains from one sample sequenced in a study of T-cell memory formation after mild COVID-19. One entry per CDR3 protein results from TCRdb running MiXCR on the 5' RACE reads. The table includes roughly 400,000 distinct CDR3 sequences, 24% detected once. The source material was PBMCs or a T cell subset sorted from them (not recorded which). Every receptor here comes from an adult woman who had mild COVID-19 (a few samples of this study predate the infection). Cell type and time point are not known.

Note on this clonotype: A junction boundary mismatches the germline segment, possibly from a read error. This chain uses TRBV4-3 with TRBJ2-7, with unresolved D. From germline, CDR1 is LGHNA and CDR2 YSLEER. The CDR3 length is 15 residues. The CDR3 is CASSQDLRQDLLFSF. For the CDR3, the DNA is TGCGCCAGCAGCCAAGATTTAAGGCAGGACCTCCTTTTCTCCTTC.

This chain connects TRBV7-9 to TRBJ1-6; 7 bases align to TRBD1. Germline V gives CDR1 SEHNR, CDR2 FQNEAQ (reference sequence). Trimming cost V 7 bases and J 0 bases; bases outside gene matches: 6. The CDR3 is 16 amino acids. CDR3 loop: CASTGGDSSYNSPLHF. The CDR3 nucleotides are TGTGCCAGCACCGGGGGGGACAGCTCCTATAATTCACCCCTCCACTTT. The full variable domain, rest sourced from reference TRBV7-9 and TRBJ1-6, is DTGVSQNPRHKITKRGQNVTFRCDPISEHNRLYWYRQTLGQGPEFLTYFQNEAQLEKSRLLSDRFSAERPKGSFSTLEIQRTEQGDSAMYLCASTGGDSSYNSPLHFGNGTRLTVT.

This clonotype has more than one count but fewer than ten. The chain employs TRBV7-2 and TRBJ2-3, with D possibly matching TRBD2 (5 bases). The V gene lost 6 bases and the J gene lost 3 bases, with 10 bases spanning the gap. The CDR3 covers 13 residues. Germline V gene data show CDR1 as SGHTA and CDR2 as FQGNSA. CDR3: CASSPWETDTQYF. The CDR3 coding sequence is TGTGCCAGCAGTCCGTGGGAGACAGATACGCAGTATTTT.

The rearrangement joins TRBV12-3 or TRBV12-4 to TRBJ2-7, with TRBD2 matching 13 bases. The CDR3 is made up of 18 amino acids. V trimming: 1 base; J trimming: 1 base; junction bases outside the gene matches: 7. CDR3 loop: CASSLGLAGGTVSYEQYF. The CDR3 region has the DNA TGTGCCAGCAGTTTAGGACTAGCGGGAGGCACAGTGTCCTACGAGCAGTACTTC.

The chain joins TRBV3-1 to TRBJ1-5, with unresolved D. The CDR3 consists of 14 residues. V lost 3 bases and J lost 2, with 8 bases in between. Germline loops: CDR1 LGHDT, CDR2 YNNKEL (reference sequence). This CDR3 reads CASSQKFGNQPQHF. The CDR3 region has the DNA TGTGCCAGCAGCCAGAAGTTCGGCAATCAGCCCCAGCATTTT.

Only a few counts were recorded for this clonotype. The CDR3 reads CASSQGFGRDEQFF. In DNA form, the CDR3 reads TGCGCCAGCAGCCAAGGTTTCGGGAGAGATGAGCAGTTCTTC. This rearrangement joins TRBV4-3 to TRBJ2-1, with TRBD2 as a possible D gene (6 bases). The germline V and J ends were trimmed by 1 base and 8 bases, with 12 bases remaining between them. The CDR3 totals 14 residues. The germline gives CDR1 LGHNA, CDR2 YSLEER.

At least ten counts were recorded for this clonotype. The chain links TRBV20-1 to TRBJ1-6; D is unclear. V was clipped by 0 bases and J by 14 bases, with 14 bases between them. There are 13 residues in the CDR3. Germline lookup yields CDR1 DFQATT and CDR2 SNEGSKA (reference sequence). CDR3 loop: CSARDPTDLSLHF. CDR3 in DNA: TGCAGTGCTAGAGATCCGACGGATCTATCCCTCCACTTT.

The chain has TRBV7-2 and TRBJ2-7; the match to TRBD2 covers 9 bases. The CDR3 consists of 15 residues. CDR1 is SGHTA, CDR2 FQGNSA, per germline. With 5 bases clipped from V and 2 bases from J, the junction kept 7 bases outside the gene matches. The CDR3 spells CASSPYSGGTYEQYF. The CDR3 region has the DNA TGTGCCAGCAGCCCCTATAGCGGGGGCACCTACGAGCAGTACTTC.

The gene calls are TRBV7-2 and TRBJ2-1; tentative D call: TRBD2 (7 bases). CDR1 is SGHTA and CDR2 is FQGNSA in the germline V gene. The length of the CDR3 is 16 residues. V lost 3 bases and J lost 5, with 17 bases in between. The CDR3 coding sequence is TGTGCCAGCAGCTTCCAGAGGGGGGGAAATAACAATGAGCAGTTCTTC. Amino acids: CASSFQRGGNNNEQFF. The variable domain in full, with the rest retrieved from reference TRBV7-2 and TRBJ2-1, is GAGVSQSPSNKVTEKGKDVELRCDPISGHTALYWYRQSLGQGLEFLIYFQGNSAPDKSGLPSDRFSAERTGGSVSTLTIQRTQQEDSAVYLCASSFQRGGNNNEQFFGPGTRLTVL.